This T cell receptor beta chain was captured by sequencing in a study of T-cell reconstitution after alpha-beta-depleted transplantation in children listed by TCRdb under 2016. Context from the whole study: Using TCR repertoire profiling, the study quantitatively followed how T-cell immune reconstitution unfolded in children after TCRalphabeta/CD19-depleted allogeneic hematopoietic cell transplantation.

Deletion took 4 bases off V and 5 bases off J, with a span of 16 bases between the germline ends. The CDR3 covers 14 residues, taking in both the cysteine and the phenylalanine. This entry keeps only the CDR3 DNA: 42 bases, framed from base 1. The germline V gene (reference sequence) specifies SGHKS as CDR1 and YYEKEE as CDR2. This clonotype was counted a few times. The target of this receptor is not known. No quality values exist for individual bases; no much larger clone is one base distant. Library method: PCR. The listed sequencing device is Illumina HiSeq 2500. Molecular barcoding was employed in the preparation of TCR libraries, with unique molecular identifiers being used to normalize TCRbeta repertoire quantification. TCRdb trimmed the raw reads at Q25, called clones with MiXCR and kept productive beta chains. Rows matching on CDR3 protein sequence are summarized as one entry with the most common DNA and genes. In all, the sample holds roughly 500,000 distinct CDR3 sequences, and around 12% of those were seen once. The leading ten clones occupy more than 5.5% of the sample.

The chain employs TRBV5-5 and TRBJ2-7; TRBD1 is a possible D gene, resting on 6 matching bases. The source material was PBMCs from the stem cell graft donor, sampled from the stem cell graft. This TCR derives from a human donor who donated a stem cell graft to a child with combined immunodeficiency. The CDR3 amino acid sequence is: CASSAPRGLDEQYF. The base sequence is TGTGCCAGCAGCGCACCCAGGGGTCTCGACGAGCAGTACTTC.